The 7 T cell receptor beta chains below all came from one sample that was sequenced in a study of T cell responses to AZD1222 COVID-19 vaccine. Data came from immunoSEQ multiplex PCR; TCRdb stores just in-frame clones and leaves some out. Among under 150,000 clones listed, roughly four fifths were seen once. This material consisted of peripheral blood, taken on day 0 of MenACWY control vaccination. The receptors come from an adult in good health.

CDR3 loop: CASSMTSGYYEQYF. CDR3 bases: TGCGCCAGCAGTATGACTAGCGGCTATTACGAGCAGTACTTC. This chain joins TRBV10-2 and TRBJ2-7, with 9 bases identical to TRBD2. CDR3 length equals 14 residues. The germline gives CDR1 WSHSY, CDR2 SAAADI. J gave up 4 bases and V 5 bases, and 6 bases lay outside the gene matches.

The chain links TRBV5-1 to TRBJ2-3; 11 positions agree with TRBD1. Unmatched junction bases numbered 12, after V lost 3 bases and J lost 12 bases. The CDR3 is made up of 15 amino acids. Germline CDR1 is SGHRS and CDR2 is YFSETQ. The CDR3 nucleotides read TGCGCCAGCAGCTCCGGACAGGGGGCATATCCCCTTCAGTATTTT. Translation gives CASSSGQGAYPLQYF.

The chain is built from TRBV19 and TRBJ2-7; the D call may be TRBD1 or TRBD2 (5 bases each). The CDR3 is 14 amino acids. Germline V lookup: CDR1 LNHDA, CDR2 SQIVND (reference sequence). V gave up 3 bases and J gave up 3 bases, with 12 bases separating them. The DNA for the CDR3 is TGTGCCAGTAGTATCCGGGACGGAAGCTACGAGCAGTACTTC. Protein: CASSIRDGSYEQYF.

The gene calls are TRBV5-1 and TRBJ1-1; a weak D match, TRBD1 (6 bases). The V end lost 4 bases, the J end lost 0 bases, and 10 bases lay between the germline ends. The CDR3 runs 14 residues. Germline-derived CDR1 and CDR2 are SGHRS and YFSETQ. CDR3 in amino acids: CASSPGVMNTEAFF. The CDR3 DNA is TGCGCCAGCAGCCCAGGGGTGATGAACACTGAAGCTTTCTTT.

This sequence joins TRBV28 and TRBJ2-1, with 7 bases fitting TRBD1. CDR3 length: 15 amino acids. Germline lookup yields CDR1 MDHEN and CDR2 SYDVKM. Trimming cost V 5 bases and J 0 bases; bases outside gene matches: 4. CDR3 nucleotide sequence: TGTGCCAGCAGTCCCCAGGGGGTCTCCTACAATGAGCAGTTCTTC. It yields the protein CASSPQGVSYNEQFF.

This clone was observed a handful of times. The CDR3 spells CASSPLRDSQNEKLFF. The CDR3, as DNA: TGTGCCAGCAGTCCCCTAAGGGACAGCCAAAATGAAAAACTGTTTTTT. The chain joins TRBV27 to TRBJ1-4; TRBD1 agrees at 7 bases. Germline CDR1 and CDR2: MNHEY and SMNVEV (reference sequence). V was clipped by 5 bases and J by 5 bases; unmatched bases: 11. CDR3 length: 16 amino acids.

V is TRBV25-1 and J is TRBJ2-2, with no clear D. The V gene lost 1 base and the J gene lost 1 base, with 4 bases spanning the gap. Per germline, CDR1 MGHDK and CDR2 SYGVNS. The CDR3 is made up of 14 amino acids. In nucleotides, the CDR3 is TGTGCCAGCAGTGAATGGGGGAACACCGGGGAGCTGTTTTTT. Translating it yields CASSEWGNTGELFF.